Here is one TCR beta chain with its context. Germline CDR1 is LGHDT and CDR2 is YNNKEL (reference sequence). The length of the CDR3 is 15 residues. Trimming at V came to 1 base and at J to 7 bases, leaving 7 bases not matched to a gene. TCRdb keeps only in-frame clones here, not all; method: immunoSEQ multiplex PCR. The profile shows about 190,000 clones, roughly 90% of them singletons. These data are taken from a study of blood T cell repertoires in COVID-19. Study-level information: COVID-19 samples collected from the United States, Italy and Spain covered acute and convalescent phases. PBMCs, B-cell-depleted T cells, or T cells were the source of the cDNA or gDNA that made up the material.

The chain couples TRBV3-1 (or the pseudogene TRBV3-2) to TRBJ2-1; TRBD2 agrees at 7 bases. The origin of this receptor is a woman aged 40 to 50 who had recovered from COVID-19. Sequencing input: peripheral blood. This chain's CDR3 is CASSQVLAEGNEQFF. CDR3 bases: TGTGCCAGCAGCCAAGTTCTAGCGGAGGGTAATGAGCAGTTCTTC.